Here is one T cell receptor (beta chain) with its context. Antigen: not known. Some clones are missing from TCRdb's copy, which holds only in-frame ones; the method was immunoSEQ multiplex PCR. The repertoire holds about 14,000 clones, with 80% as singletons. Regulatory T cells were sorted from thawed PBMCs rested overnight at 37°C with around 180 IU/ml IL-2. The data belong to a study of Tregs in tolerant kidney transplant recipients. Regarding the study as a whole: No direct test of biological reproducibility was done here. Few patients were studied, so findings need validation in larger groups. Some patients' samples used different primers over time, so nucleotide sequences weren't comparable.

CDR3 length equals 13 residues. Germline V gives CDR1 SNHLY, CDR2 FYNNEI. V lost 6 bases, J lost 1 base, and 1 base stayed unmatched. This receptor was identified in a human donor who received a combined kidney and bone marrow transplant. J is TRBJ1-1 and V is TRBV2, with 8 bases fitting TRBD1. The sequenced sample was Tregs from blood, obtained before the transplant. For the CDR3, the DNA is TGTGCCAGCAGAGGACAGGGGAACACTGAAGCTTTCTTT. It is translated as CASRGQGNTEAFF.